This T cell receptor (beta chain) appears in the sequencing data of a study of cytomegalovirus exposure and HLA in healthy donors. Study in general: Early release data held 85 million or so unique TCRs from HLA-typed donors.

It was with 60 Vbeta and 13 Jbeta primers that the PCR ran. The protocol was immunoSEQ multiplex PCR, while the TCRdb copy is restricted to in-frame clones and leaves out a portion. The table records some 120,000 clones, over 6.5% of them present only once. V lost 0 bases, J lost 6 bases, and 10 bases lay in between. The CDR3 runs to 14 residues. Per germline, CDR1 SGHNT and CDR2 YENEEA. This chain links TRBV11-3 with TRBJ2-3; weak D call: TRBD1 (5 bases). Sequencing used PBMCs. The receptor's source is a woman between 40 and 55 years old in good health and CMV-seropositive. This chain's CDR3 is CASSLDRDLDTQYF. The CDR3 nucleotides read TGTGCCAGCAGCTTAGACAGGGATCTTGATACGCAGTATTTT.